The 9 T cell receptor beta chains reported below all come from one sample, sequenced in a study of OX40 agonist ivuxolimab in advanced cancers. Sequencing used immunoSEQ multiplex PCR; TCRdb keeps in-frame clones, though not all of them. The data hold 65,000 to 95,000 clones, with about nine tenths observed a single time. The starting material was CD4+ or CD8+ T cells sorted from blood, obtained in a trial of the OX40 agonist ivuxolimab. The receptors shown here come from an adult with an advanced solid tumor such as melanoma, head and neck, liver or kidney cancer.

This clone has only one observation. The chain employs TRBV27 and TRBJ2-4; D might be TRBD1 (8 bases). Between the trimmed V and J ends, which lost 3 bases and 9 bases, there was a span of 15 bases. CDR1 is MNHEY, CDR2 SMNVEV, per germline (reference sequence). The CDR3 has 14 residues. CDR3 bases: TGTGCCAGCAGTTTCAAGACAGGGGAGGGCATTCAGTACTTC. Its protein product is CASSFKTGEGIQYF.

V usage is TRBV5-6 and J usage is TRBJ2-2; D may be TRBD2 (6 bases). The germline CDR1 and CDR2 sequences are SGHDT and YYEEEE. V gave up 1 base and J gave up 1 base, with 14 bases separating them. CDR3 length equals 17 residues. The CDR3 DNA is TGTGCCAGCAGCTTGACAGCCGGGACTGTGAACACCGGGGAGCTGTTTTTT. Encoded protein: CASSLTAGTVNTGELFF.

The chain links TRBV9 to TRBJ1-3; D might be TRBD1 (6 bases). The V gene lost 2 bases and the J gene lost 4 bases, with 13 bases spanning the gap. The germline V gene encodes CDR1 SGDLS and CDR2 YYNGEE. The CDR3 loop spans 15 amino acids. The CDR3 DNA is TGTGCCAGCAGCGTGGTAGCAGGGGTAGGAAACACCATATATTTT. Translated, it gives CASSVVAGVGNTIYF. Together with reference TRBV9 and TRBJ1-3, the CDR3 gives the full variable domain: DSGVTQTPKHLITATGQRVTLRCSPRSGDLSVYWYQQSLDQGLQFLIQYYNGEERAKGNILERFSAQQFPDLHSELNLSSLELGDSALYFCASSVVAGVGNTIYFGEGSWLTVV.

The chain is built from TRBV6-7 and TRBJ1-2; D remains unclear. TRBV6-7 is an ORF; its function is uncertain. This CDR3 has 12 amino acids. V dropped 6 bases and J dropped 2 bases, with 7 bases sitting between them. In DNA form, the CDR3 reads TGTGCCAGCAGCTTAGGGAACTATGGCTACACCTTC. Encoded protein: CASSLGNYGYTF.

The gene calls are TRBV29-1 and TRBJ2-1; D not certain. CDR1 is SQVTM and CDR2 is ANQGSEA in the germline V gene. V was cut by 6 bases and J by 1 base, with 7 bases left in between. This CDR3 region has 12 residues. CDR3 nucleotides: TGCAGCGTAAGTCAATCCTACAATGAGCAGTTCTTC. Translation gives CSVSQSYNEQFF.

This CDR3 is CASSPTGTSGSTDTQYF. CDR3 DNA sequence: TGTGCCAGTAGTCCGACCGGGACTAGCGGGAGTACTGATACGCAGTATTTT. The chain employs TRBV19 and TRBJ2-3; 14 positions match TRBD2. The CDR3 has 17 residues. Germline loops: CDR1 LNHDA, CDR2 SQIVND (reference sequence). Trimming removed 5 bases from V and 6 bases from J; junction bases left unmatched: 10. Combining the CDR3 with reference TRBV19 and TRBJ2-3 gives the whole variable domain DGGITQSPKYLFRKEGQNVTLSCEQNLNHDAMYWYRQDPGQGLRLIYYSQIVNDFQKGDIAEGYSVSREKKESFPLTVTSAQKNPTAFYLCASSPTGTSGSTDTQYFGPGTRLTVL.

The rearrangement joins TRBV7-2 to TRBJ2-4; a possible D gene is TRBD1 (5 bases). Germline CDR1 and CDR2: SGHTA and FQGNSA. The CDR3 consists of 16 residues. The V and J ends lost 0 bases and 1 base respectively, with 10 bases between them. The CDR3 region has the DNA TGTGCCAGCAGCTTAGCGCCAGGGTTGGCCAAAAACATTCAGTACTTC. Its protein is CASSLAPGLAKNIQYF.

This chain uses TRBV28 with TRBJ1-2, with no clear D. The CDR3 consists of 14 residues. V was pared by 1 base and J by 8 bases, with 14 bases between. The germline V gene has CDR1 MDHEN and CDR2 SYDVKM. CDR3 residues: CASSLSPGGWGYTF. As DNA, the CDR3 is TGTGCCAGCAGTTTATCCCCGGGTGGTTGGGGCTACACCTTC.

This chain joins TRBV19 and TRBJ1-1, with D hard to call. CDR1 and CDR2 (germline): LNHDA, SQIVND (reference sequence). The CDR3 covers 13 residues. V dropped 5 bases and J dropped 4 bases, with 11 bases sitting between them. The CDR3 loop is CASSASGPTEAFF. For the CDR3, the DNA is TGTGCCAGTAGTGCCTCGGGCCCCACTGAAGCTTTCTTT.